Listed below are T cell receptor beta chains from one sample, sequenced in a study of CD8 T cells in Susac syndrome. TCRdb reprocessed the immunoSEQ multiplex PCR reads with MiXCR, giving one entry per CDR3 protein. The table has about 120,000 distinct CDR3 sequences, about 94% seen once; the top ten hold 0.28%. Input material: CD8+ T cells from PBMCs. The source of these receptors is a human donor with Susac syndrome. Each CDR3 is given with its conserved first and last residue. D genes are given only for firm matches. A row's size may be missing; if present it is once, few, many or a size class.

size	D	J	V	CDR3	DNA
NA	TRBD1	TRBJ1-2	TRBV12-3/TRBV12-4	CASRTGDNYGYTF	TGTGCCAGCAGGACAGGGGATAACTATGGCTACACCTTC
NA	NA	TRBJ2-2	TRBV6-5	CASSYSIAATTNTGELFF	TGTGCCAGCAGTTACTCGATCGCTGCGACAACGAACACCGGGGAGCTGTTTTTT
NA	NA	TRBJ2-3	TRBV2	CASSEGAQRDTQYF	TGTGCCAGCAGTGAGGGGGCCCAACGAGATACGCAGTATTTT
NA	NA	TRBJ2-7	TRBV3-1	CASSTTGELEQYF	TGTGCCAGCAGCACCACGGGGGAGCTCGAGCAGTACTTC
NA	NA	TRBJ2-3	TRBV29-1	CSVEGPQGAGIDTQYF	TGCAGCGTTGAAGGTCCACAGGGAGCAGGGATAGATACGCAGTATTTT
NA	NA	TRBJ1-1	TRBV5-6	CASSQAAAEAFF	TGTGCCAGCAGCCAGGCTGCCGCTGAAGCTTTCTTT
once	NA	TRBJ1-1	TRBV11-2	CASSSKGRDAFF	TGTGCCAGCAGCTCAAAGGGACGGGACGCTTTCTTT
once	NA	TRBJ1-2	TRBV9	CASSVEGGGGYTF	TGTGCCAGCAGCGTAGAGGGCGGCGGGGGCTACACCTTC
few	NA	TRBJ1-1	TRBV5-6	CASSLGRAEAFF	TGTGCCAGCAGCTTGGGGCGGGCTGAAGCTTTCTTT
NA	NA	TRBJ2-2	TRBV29-1	CSVDTGQDNTGELFF	TGCAGCGTCGACACCGGGCAGGACAACACCGGGGAGCTGTTTTTT
once	TRBD1	TRBJ1-6	TRBV9	CASSVGQGYSPLHF	TGTGCCAGCAGCGTAGGACAGGGCTATTCACCCCTCCACTTT
NA	TRBD2	TRBJ2-3	TRBV3-1	CASSQEGLAGGQADTQYF	TGTGCCAGCAGCCAAGAGGGACTAGCGGGGGGGCAAGCAGATACGCAGTATTTT
NA	TRBD2	TRBJ2-1	TRBV5-6	CASSSGTSNEQFF	TGTGCCAGCAGCTCCGGGACTAGCAATGAGCAGTTCTTC
NA	NA	TRBJ2-3	TRBV5-4	CASSFYGGTDTQYF	TGTGCCAGCAGCTTTTACGGCGGCACAGATACGCAGTATTTT
NA	NA	TRBJ1-5	TRBV20-1	CSATGANQPQHF	TGCAGTGCGACGGGGGCAAATCAGCCCCAGCATTTT
NA	NA	TRBJ2-7	TRBV19	CASSITSSYEQYF	TGTGCCAGTAGTATCACCTCCTCCTACGAGCAGTACTTC
NA	NA	TRBJ2-7	TRBV2	CASSETQAIYEQYF	TGTGCCAGCAGTGAAACACAGGCCATCTACGAGCAGTACTTC
NA	NA	TRBJ2-2	TRBV7-8	CASSSYDRTNTGELFF	TGTGCCAGCAGCTCCTACGACAGAACCAACACCGGGGAGCTGTTTTTT
NA	NA	TRBJ2-3	TRBV7-9	CASSARTSTDTQYF	TGTGCCAGCAGCGCCCGTACAAGCACAGATACGCAGTATTTT
NA	TRBD2	TRBJ2-7	TRBV4-1	CASSQTSGEQYF	TGCGCCAGCAGCCAGACTAGCGGCGAGCAGTACTTC
NA	NA	TRBJ1-2	TRBV12-3/TRBV12-4	CASSFGGGSANSGYTF	TGTGCCAGCAGTTTCGGCGGTGGGTCCGCCAATAGTGGCTACACCTTC
NA	NA	TRBJ1-1	TRBV7-9	CASSFGAATEAFF	TGTGCCAGCAGCTTTGGGGCAGCCACTGAAGCTTTCTTT
NA	NA	TRBJ1-1	TRBV5-4	CASSFNDFTEAFF	TGTGCCAGCAGCTTCAACGATTTCACTGAAGCTTTCTTT
once	NA	TRBJ2-1	TRBV6-5	CASSTYNEQFF	TGTGCCAGCAGTACCTACAATGAGCAGTTCTTC
NA	TRBD1	TRBJ2-1	TRBV7-9	CASSPATGTSYNEQFF	TGTGCCAGCAGCCCAGCGACAGGGACCTCCTACAATGAGCAGTTCTTC
NA	NA	TRBJ1-2	TRBV25-1	CASSEFGGYTF	TGTGCCAGCAGTGAATTCGGTGGCTACACCTTC
NA	NA	TRBJ2-7	TRBV11-2	CASSLFSYEQYF	TGTGCCAGCAGCTTATTCTCCTACGAGCAGTACTTC
NA	NA	TRBJ1-5	TRBV4-1	CASSQEANQPQHF	TGCGCCAGCAGCCAAGAAGCAAATCAGCCCCAGCATTTT
NA	NA	TRBJ2-7	TRBV29-1	CSVEQGVGYEQYF	TGCAGCGTTGAACAGGGCGTAGGCTACGAGCAGTACTTC
NA	NA	TRBJ2-5	TRBV7-9	CASSLGPQETQYF	TGTGCCAGCAGCTTAGGGCCCCAAGAGACCCAGTACTTC
NA	NA	TRBJ2-7	TRBV29-1	CSVSVTYEQYF	TGCAGCGTTTCCGTTACCTACGAGCAGTACTTC
NA	NA	TRBJ1-1	TRBV29-1	CSVDPLTMNTEAFF	TGCAGCGTTGACCCCTTGACAATGAACACTGAAGCTTTCTTT
NA	TRBD1	TRBJ1-1	TRBV29-1	CSVGQTGAAEAFF	TGCAGCGTTGGACAGACAGGGGCCGCTGAAGCTTTCTTT
NA	TRBD1	TRBJ2-1	TRBV5-6	CASSDRDRGQHEQFF	TGTGCCAGCAGCGACCGGGACAGGGGGCAACATGAGCAGTTCTTC
NA	NA	TRBJ1-2	TRBV30	CAWSVFSTGNYGYTF	TGTGCCTGGAGTGTATTCTCTACAGGCAACTATGGCTACACCTTC
NA	NA	TRBJ1-3	TRBV7-6	CASSLAHSAGNTIYF	TGTGCCAGCAGCTTAGCTCACAGCGCTGGAAACACCATATATTTT
NA	TRBD1	TRBJ1-1	TRBV10-2	CASTTTGKNTEAFF	TGCGCCAGCACCACGACAGGGAAGAACACTGAAGCTTTCTTT
NA	NA	TRBJ1-1	TRBV7-9	CATTIGNTEAFF	TGTGCCACCACCATTGGGAACACTGAAGCTTTCTTT
once	TRBD1	TRBJ1-2	TRBV20-1	CSAWLRDSNYGYTF	TGCAGTGCTTGGCTCCGGGACAGTAACTATGGCTACACCTTC
NA	TRBD2	TRBJ2-7	TRBV20-1	CSAQGLATYEQYF	TGCAGTGCTCAAGGACTAGCCACGTACGAGCAGTACTTC
few	NA	TRBJ1-6	TRBV4-1	CASSQVQQNNSPLHF	TGCGCCAGCAGCCAAGTTCAACAGAATAATTCACCCCTCCACTTT
NA	TRBD1	TRBJ1-1	TRBV19	CASSWTGETEAFF	TGTGCCAGTTCCTGGACAGGGGAAACTGAAGCTTTCTTT
NA	NA	TRBJ2-3	TRBV3-1	CASSQGRRRYEGTDTQYF	TGTGCCAGCAGCCAAGGGCGTCGCAGATACGAGGGCACAGATACGCAGTATTTT
NA	TRBD1	TRBJ1-1	TRBV5-6	CASSHETGGTEAFF	TGTGCCAGCAGCCATGAGACAGGGGGGACTGAAGCTTTCTTT
NA	TRBD2	TRBJ2-5	TRBV20-1	CSARGTSGGKETQYF	TGCAGTGCTAGAGGGACTAGCGGGGGGAAAGAGACCCAGTACTTC
NA	NA	TRBJ1-2	TRBV6-5	CASSYRAVLYGYTF	TGTGCCAGCAGTTACAGGGCAGTTCTCTATGGCTACACCTTC
NA	NA	TRBJ1-2	TRBV7-9	CASTYGGPDGYTF	TGTGCCAGCACCTATGGAGGGCCCGATGGCTACACCTTC
NA	NA	TRBJ2-1	TRBV7-2	CASSLGRVYNEQFF	TGTGCCAGCAGCTTAGGGAGAGTTTACAATGAGCAGTTCTTC
NA	TRBD2	TRBJ2-2	TRBV5-4	CASTWSGAGELFF	TGTGCCAGCACCTGGAGCGGGGCCGGGGAGCTGTTTTTT
NA	NA	TRBJ2-3	TRBV9	CASSAPSVASTDTQYF	TGTGCCAGCAGCGCCCCGTCGGTAGCCAGCACAGATACGCAGTATTTT
NA	NA	TRBJ2-2	TRBV7-2	CASTIYATGELFF	TGTGCCAGCACCATCTACGCGACCGGGGAGCTGTTTTTT
NA	TRBD2	TRBJ2-7	TRBV9	CASSGESGGTAYEQYF	TGTGCCAGCAGCGGAGAAAGCGGGGGGACCGCCTACGAGCAGTACTTC
NA	TRBD1	TRBJ2-7	TRBV7-2	CASSFGTGDPEQYF	TGTGCCAGCAGCTTCGGGACAGGGGATCCCGAGCAGTACTTC
NA	NA	TRBJ1-2	TRBV6-6	CASSYSERDYGDGYTF	TGTGCCAGCAGTTACTCCGAGAGGGATTATGGGGATGGCTACACCTTC
NA	NA	TRBJ1-1	TRBV5-6	CASSLRAEAFF	TGTGCCAGCAGCCTTAGGGCTGAAGCTTTCTTT
NA	TRBD2	TRBJ2-3	TRBV4-3	CASSQDGTSGTSTDTQYF	TGCGCCAGCAGCCAGGACGGGACTAGCGGAACTAGCACAGATACGCAGTATTTT
NA	NA	TRBJ2-7	TRBV5-4	CASSLRVDEQYF	TGTGCCAGCAGCCTCCGGGTGGACGAGCAGTACTTC
NA	TRBD1	TRBJ2-3	TRBV20-1	CSARTGDGTDTQYF	TGCAGTGCCAGGACAGGGGATGGCACAGATACGCAGTATTTT
NA	NA	TRBJ2-7	TRBV29-1	CSVAEITYEQYF	TGCAGCGTTGCCGAGATTACCTACGAGCAGTACTTC
NA	NA	TRBJ2-3	TRBV29-1	CSAFRASTDTQYF	TGCAGCGCCTTCCGGGCCAGCACAGATACGCAGTATTTT